Listed below are T cell receptor beta chains from one sample, sequenced in a study of neoadjuvant nivolumab and ipilimumab in lung cancer. TCRdb keeps only in-frame clones here, not all; method: immunoSEQ multiplex PCR. The sample lists some 29,000 clones, 83% occurring once. Material: tumor tissue, obtained after neoadjuvant nivolumab, alone or with ipilimumab, at or shortly before surgery. The receptors were gathered from an adult with non-small cell lung cancer. Each CDR3 is given with its conserved first and last residue. The D gene is left open where the match is weak.

TRBV5-1	TRBJ1-5	-	TGCGCCAGCAGCTTGGGTACCAATCAGCCCCAGCATTTT	CASSLGTNQPQHF
TRBV11-3	TRBJ2-7	-	TGTGCCAGCAGCTCCCGGGACGAGAACGAGCAGTACTTC	CASSSRDENEQYF
TRBV11-2	TRBJ1-2	-	TGTGCCAGCAGCCAAAATTGGGTGGACGGCTACACCTTC	CASSQNWVDGYTF
TRBV9	TRBJ2-3	TRBD2	TGTGCCAGCAGCGTAGGGACTAGCGGGAACTTATTCACAGATACGCAGTATTTT	CASSVGTSGNLFTDTQYF
TRBV25-1	TRBJ2-2	-	TGTGCCAGCAGCTTAGACCGGGAGCTGTTTTTT	CASSLDRELFF
TRBV2	TRBJ1-5	-	TGTGCCAGCAGTATGGACAGTTATAGCAATCAGCCCCAGCATTTT	CASSMDSYSNQPQHF
TRBV29-1	TRBJ2-2	TRBD1	TGCAGCGTTGGACAGGGGGCTGGAGGCGGGGAGCTGTTTTTT	CSVGQGAGGGELFF
TRBV18	TRBJ2-7	TRBD2	TGTGCCAGCTCACCGACCGATGGCGGGGGCGAGCAGTACTTC	CASSPTDGGGEQYF
TRBV27	TRBJ2-2	-	TGTGCCAGCAGTTTCCTTGACAGGACCGCCGGGGAGCTGTTTTTT	CASSFLDRTAGELFF
TRBV5-6	TRBJ2-5	TRBD1	TGTGCCAGCACCCCCGGGACAGGGGGGGAGACCCAGTACTTC	CASTPGTGGETQYF
TRBV7-2	TRBJ1-1	TRBD1	TGTGCCAGCAATGCCGGACAGGACACTGAAGCTTTCTTT	CASNAGQDTEAFF
TRBV6-1	TRBJ1-1	TRBD1	TGTGCCAGCAGTCAGAGTCCCGACAGGGGCTCGGAAGCTTTCTTT	CASSQSPDRGSEAFF
TRBV7-8	TRBJ2-7	TRBD1	TGTGCCAGCAGCTTTGAACAGGGGAAATGGTACGAGCAGTACTTC	CASSFEQGKWYEQYF
TRBV6-5	TRBJ2-1	TRBD2	TGTGCCAGCAGTTACTCGAGCGGGAGCGAGTTCTTC	CASSYSSGSEFF
TRBV2	TRBJ1-5	TRBD1	TGTGCCAGCGCACGTACAGGGGACTCCAATCAGCCCCAGCATTTT	CASARTGDSNQPQHF